This note documents a single T cell receptor (beta chain) sequence. Its antigen remains unidentified. The CDR3 consists of 14 residues. Trimming shortened V by 5 bases and J by 2 bases, and 12 bases separated the two germline ends. The germline gives CDR1 MNHEY, CDR2 SMNVEV (reference sequence). Profiled with immunoSEQ multiplex PCR; TCRdb holds only in-frame clones, not every one. Among about 73,000 clones, about 81% were seen once, and the ten largest hold 2.4%. These data are taken from a study of OX40 agonist ivuxolimab in advanced cancers. The study's findings and limits: Near-lowest levels of clonal expansion characterized partial responders at 0.1-3.0 mg/kg.

The sample consisted of CD4+ or CD8+ T cells sorted from blood, taken in a trial of the OX40 agonist ivuxolimab. The TCR was taken from an adult with an advanced solid tumor such as melanoma, head and neck, liver or kidney cancer. The chain joins TRBV27 to TRBJ1-2; TRBD1 might be the D (5 bases). This chain's CDR3 is CASSPLGGNYGYTF. The CDR3 DNA is TGTGCCAGCAGTCCCCTCGGGGGAAACTATGGCTACACCTTC.